What follows are 13 T cell receptor beta chains derived from one specimen sequenced in a study of regulatory T cells in long-lasting Graves disease. Noted time point: persistent/refractory GD, antithyroid drugs over 5 years with positive TRAb. From RNA extracted from PBMCs, the TCR library was made. With iRepertoire HTBI primers and Arm-PCR of CDR3 regions, TCR beta libraries were built. One entry per CDR3 protein, called by TCRdb with MiXCR from the multiplex PCR reads. Of some 370,000 distinct CDR3 sequences listed, less than 25% are singletons. Material: peripheral blood mononuclear cells (PBMCs), obtained when the disease was refractory, from a patient treated with antithyroid drugs. The receptors here all came from a female donor with Graves disease.

The chain joins TRBV7-6 to TRBJ1-4; 10 bases are a match to TRBD1. This CDR3 region has 17 residues. Germline-derived CDR1 and CDR2 are SGHVS and FNYEAQ. Trimming took 5 bases from V and 6 from J; bases not matched to a gene: 12. The CDR3 protein is CASSLRTGGIGDEKLFF. The CDR3 DNA follows: TGTGCCAGCAGCCTCCGGACAGGGGGGATTGGAGATGAAAAACTGTTTTTT.

This clonotype was observed many times. The gene calls are TRBV12-3 or TRBV12-4 and TRBJ1-3, with unresolved D. The CDR3 has 14 residues. V was trimmed by 2 bases and J by 1 base, leaving 6 bases between them. CDR3: CASSLSASGNTIYF. CDR3 bases: TGTGCCAGCAGTTTATCGGCTTCTGGAAACACCATATATTTT.

The chain carries TRBV19 and TRBJ1-1; TRBD1 matches 7 bases. The V gene end was trimmed by 10 bases and the J gene end by 0 bases; junction bases not matched to a gene: 17. This CDR3 region has 17 residues. Per the germline V gene, CDR1 is LNHDA and CDR2 is SQIVND (reference sequence). The CDR3 here is CATLRANRGLMNTEAFF. CDR3 DNA sequence: TGTGCCACCCTCCGGGCAAACAGGGGCCTGATGAACACTGAAGCTTTCTTT.

CDR3 amino acids: CASSVAGGSTGELFF. Here the CDR3 DNA reads TGTGCCAGCAGCGTAGCGGGAGGGTCCACCGGGGAGCTGTTTTTT. V usage is TRBV7-3 and J usage is TRBJ2-2, with 11 positions matching TRBD2. Germline V gene lookup returns CDR1 SGHTA and CDR2 FQGTGA. The J segment lost 4 bases and the V segment lost 5 bases, leaving 3 bases of the junction unmatched. This CDR3 spans 15 amino acids.

The gene calls are TRBV19 and TRBJ2-5; 9 nucleotides agree with TRBD1. V shed 10 bases and J 4 bases; nucleotides not matched to a gene: 7. This CDR3 region has 13 residues. CDR1 LNHDA and CDR2 SQIVND come from the germline V gene (reference sequence). CDR3 DNA sequence: TGTGCCACGGGGGGACAGGGAAGAGAGACCCAGTACTTC. The encoded protein is CATGGQGRETQYF.

This clonotype has a count of ten or more. This chain connects TRBV11-2 to TRBJ2-7; D might be TRBD1 or TRBD2, each matching 5 bases. The CDR3 has 19 residues. Between the trimmed V and J ends, which lost 0 bases and 4 bases, there was a span of 25 bases. Germline values: CDR1 SGHAT, CDR2 FQNNGV. CDR3 sequence: CASSLEAPGTPVLAYEQYF. The CDR3 bases are TGTGCCAGCAGCTTAGAGGCACCCGGGACCCCCGTCCTAGCTTACGAGCAGTACTTC.

This clonotype was seen repeatedly, ten times or more. The V call is TRBV20-1, the J call TRBJ2-5; the match to TRBD2 covers 8 bases. This CDR3 has 12 amino acids. V trimming: 3 bases; J trimming: 6 bases; junction bases outside the gene matches: 3. Germline V CDR1 and CDR2: DFQATT, SNEGSKA (reference sequence). CDR3 in amino acids: CSASGREQTQYF. In DNA form, the CDR3 reads TGCAGTGCTAGCGGGAGGGAACAGACCCAGTACTTC.

The CDR3 loop reads CAWSPPTGGYGNTIYF. The CDR3 DNA sequence: TGTGCCTGGAGTCCCCCGACAGGGGGCTATGGAAACACCATATATTTT. The chain combines TRBV30 with TRBJ1-3; TRBD1 matches 10 bases. V lost 2 bases, J lost 3 bases, and 7 bases stayed unmatched. The germline V gene encodes CDR1 GTSNPN and CDR2 SVGIG (reference sequence). There are 16 residues in the CDR3.

This clonotype appeared many times. The rearrangement joins TRBV20-1 to TRBJ2-7; D may be TRBD1 (6 bases). Trimming stripped 0 bases from V and 7 bases from J, with 10 bases between. The germline V gene has CDR1 DFQATT and CDR2 SNEGSKA (reference sequence). CDR3 length: 12 residues. CDR3 DNA: TGCAGTGCTAGAGAATGGGGGCGGGAGCAGTACTTC. This encodes CSAREWGREQYF.

This clonotype was picked up one time. The rearrangement links TRBV30 to TRBJ2-1, with D perhaps being TRBD1 or TRBD2 (5 bases each). The germline V and J ends were trimmed by 2 bases and 4 bases, with 15 bases remaining between them. The CDR3 is 15 residues long. Germline CDR1 GTSNPN, CDR2 SVGIG (reference sequence). The CDR3 loop reads CAWSKRVGQYNEQFF. The CDR3 DNA follows: TGTGCCTGGAGTAAGAGGGTGGGGCAGTACAATGAGCAGTTCTTC.

The gene calls are TRBV14 and TRBJ2-1; D unresolved. This CDR3 is 15 amino acids long. V was cut by 1 base and J by 4 bases, with 11 bases left in between. Looked up from germline, CDR1 is SGHDN and CDR2 is FVKESK. The CDR3 loop reads CASSQGGKRYNEQFF. The DNA of the CDR3 is TGTGCCAGCAGCCAAGGAGGAAAACGGTACAATGAGCAGTTCTTC.

This clonotype was detected many times. The genes are TRBV29-1 and TRBJ2-5; unclear D gene. Trimming took 3 bases from V and 0 from J, leaving 11 bases between them. This CDR3 spans 14 amino acids. Germline CDR1 is SQVTM and CDR2 is ANQGSEA. The CDR3 nucleotides read TGCAGCGTTGAGGGTCGGCTAAACCAAGAGACCCAGTACTTC. Its translation is CSVEGRLNQETQYF.

The rearrangement links TRBV5-1 to TRBJ2-7; either TRBD1 or TRBD2 may supply D (5 bases each). The CDR3 loop spans 14 amino acids. From germline, CDR1 is SGHRS and CDR2 YFSETQ. Trimming removed 6 bases from V and 5 bases from J, with 18 bases in between. The CDR3 bases are TGCGCCAGCACCGAGGGACCGCGTTTGGACGAGCAGTACTTC. It translates to CASTEGPRLDEQYF.